The sequence of this T cell receptor beta chain was determined in a study of early T cells in non-severe SARS-CoV-2 infection. Study context: RNA in bulk from unsorted whole blood was sequenced, and chains were unpaired.

Overall study results and limits: There was a bias toward anti-spike CD8 responses in VDJdb matching, which missed private and CD4 specificities.

Separate cDNA molecules each had unique molecular identifiers attached to them. MiXCR was run by TCRdb on the 5' RACE reads, yielding one entry per CDR3 protein. The sample holds 60,000 to 90,000 distinct CDR3 sequences, 9% to 10% seen once. The V and J ends lost 5 bases and 4 bases, in that order; junction bases with no gene match: 8. The germline V gene has CDR1 MDHEN and CDR2 SYDVKM. The CDR3 has 14 amino acids. Regarding this clonotype: Its antigen is unknown.

The chain employs TRBV28 and TRBJ2-7, with TRBD2 matching 7 bases. This clonotype was sampled from an adult who was a healthcare worker with PCR-confirmed SARS-CoV-2 infection or an uninfected control (not recorded which). Material for sequencing was whole blood. CDR3 amino acids: CASSQLATTYEQYF. For the CDR3, the DNA is TGTGCCAGCAGTCAACTAGCGACAACTTACGAGCAGTACTTC.